Presented here are 19 T cell receptor beta chains from one specimen sequenced in a study of blood T cell repertoires in COVID-19 (dated by TCRdb to about 2020). Libraries came from the immunoSEQ multiplex PCR assay. Drawn from immuneACCESS, this table holds only the in-frame rearrangements with V and J called that TCRdb kept. Clones are partly lost; checked studies trace under half to an unresolved V gene and leave the rest unexplained. Recorded for this sample are approximately 73,000 clones; about 89% of them occurred a single time. Jointly, the top ten make up 1.9% of the sample. The sequenced sample was peripheral blood. These receptors were collected from a woman aged 55 to 70 with acute or convalescent COVID-19.

The CDR3 loop is CASSEVGRAYGYTF. The CDR3, as DNA: TGTGCCAGCTCCGAGGTGGGCAGGGCCTATGGCTACACCTTC. V usage is TRBV27 and J usage is TRBJ1-2; weak D call: TRBD1 (5 bases). CDR1 is MNHEY, CDR2 SMNVEV, per germline (reference sequence). V lost 8 bases to trimming and J lost 4 bases, with 17 bases between them. The CDR3 is made up of 14 amino acids.

This chain links TRBV7-8 with TRBJ1-1, with 7 bases aligning to TRBD1. The CDR3 runs to 13 residues. Germline CDR1 reads SGHVS; CDR2 reads FQNEAQ. Trimming cost V 2 bases and J 3 bases; bases outside gene matches: 0. The CDR3 DNA reads TGTGCCAGCAGCTTAACAGGGGACACTGAAGCTTTCTTT. Translation gives CASSLTGDTEAFF.

The chain has TRBV10-3 and TRBJ1-1; D might be TRBD1 (6 bases). The CDR3 sequence is 14 residues long. Germline V gives CDR1 ENHRY, CDR2 SYGVKD. V lost 2 bases, J lost 5 bases, and 12 bases lay in between. The CDR3 here is CAISEGGRGTEAFF. The CDR3 DNA reads TGTGCCATCAGTGAGGGGGGTAGGGGGACTGAAGCTTTCTTT.

The chain recombines TRBV10-3 with TRBJ1-6; the match to TRBD1 covers 9 bases. CDR3 length equals 14 residues. Germline V gene data show CDR1 as ENHRY and CDR2 as SYGVKD. The V and J ends lost 3 bases and 9 bases, in that order; junction bases with no gene match: 3. CDR3 protein: CAISEGDRASPLHF. CDR3 bases: TGTGCCATCAGTGAAGGGGACAGGGCTTCACCCCTCCACTTT.

The genes are TRBV6-6 and TRBJ1-1, with D possibly matching TRBD1 (5 bases). The V end was cut by 2 bases, the J end by 6 bases, with 13 bases between. This CDR3 has 14 amino acids. Per the germline V gene, CDR1 is MNHNY and CDR2 is SVGAGI (reference sequence). The CDR3 sequence: CASSYRGKWAEAFF. In nucleotides, the CDR3 is TGTGCCAGCAGTTACCGGGGGAAGTGGGCTGAAGCTTTCTTT.

CDR3 in DNA: TGTGCCAGCAGCTTAGCGGGAGGGGGAACCGGGGAGCTGTTTTTT. Its protein product is CASSLAGGGTGELFF. This chain links TRBV7-3 with TRBJ2-2; 9 nucleotides match TRBD2. V lost 2 bases to trimming and J lost 5 bases; unmatched junction nucleotides: 3. The CDR3 loop spans 15 amino acids. Germline-derived CDR1 and CDR2 are SGHTA and FQGTGA.

The CDR3 spells CASSERTDSSSGNTIYF. CDR3 nucleotide sequence: TGTGCCAGCAGTGAACGGACAGACTCAAGCTCTGGAAACACCATATATTTT. The rearrangement links TRBV6-1 to TRBJ1-3; tentative D call: TRBD1 (6 bases). V was cut by 2 bases and J by 0 bases, with 14 bases left in between. This CDR3 spans 17 amino acids. In germline, CDR1 is MNHNS, CDR2 SASEGT.

This chain uses TRBV5-4 with TRBJ2-1; TRBD1 agrees at 9 bases. The CDR3 runs to 13 residues. J lost 8 bases, V lost 5 bases, and 5 bases had no gene match. Germline V gene lookup returns CDR1 SGHNT and CDR2 YYREEE (reference sequence). The DNA of the CDR3 is TGTGCCAGCAGTCCGGACAGGGGCGATGAGCAGTTCTTC. Protein sequence: CASSPDRGDEQFF.

The gene calls are TRBV5-6 and TRBJ1-1; a possible D gene is TRBD1 (6 bases). The germline gives CDR1 SGHDT, CDR2 YYEEEE. Trimming removed 4 bases from V and 3 bases from J, with 10 bases in between. The CDR3 is 13 residues long. The CDR3 region has the DNA TGTGCCAGCAGCCAGGGGATGGACACTGAAGCTTTCTTT. It encodes CASSQGMDTEAFF.

The chain has TRBV2 and TRBJ1-2, with 9 bases aligning to TRBD1. There are 15 residues in the CDR3. Germline values: CDR1 SNHLY, CDR2 FYNNEI. With 2 bases clipped from V and 8 bases from J, the junction kept 9 bases outside the gene matches. The DNA of the CDR3 is TGTGCCAGCAGTGAATCGCCCGGGACAGGGATCGGCTACACCTTC. Translated: CASSESPGTGIGYTF.

The chain employs TRBV5-4 and TRBJ2-7, with D unclear. Germline CDR1 and CDR2: SGHNT and YYREEE (reference sequence). The CDR3 is 13 residues long. V shed 0 bases and J shed 3 bases, with 7 bases lying between them. CDR3 region: CASSLASGYEQYF. The CDR3 DNA sequence: TGTGCCAGCAGCTTGGCCAGTGGCTACGAGCAGTACTTC.

This clone was found a few times. The chain joins TRBV7-9 to TRBJ2-1; D not certain. CDR1 SEHNR and CDR2 FQNEAQ come from the germline V gene (reference sequence). The CDR3 has 12 residues. Deletions cut 1 base from V and 9 bases from J, with 7 bases between. The chain's CDR3 is CASSLGQVEQFF. As DNA, the CDR3 is TGTGCCAGCAGCTTAGGCCAGGTTGAGCAGTTCTTC.

V and J are TRBV4-1 and TRBJ2-2; D gene uncertain. Germline V lookup: CDR1 MGHRA, CDR2 YSYEKL. The CDR3 is 14 amino acids. With 1 base removed from V and 5 bases from J, the gap between germline ends came to 8 bases. In nucleotides, the CDR3 is TGCGCCAGCAGCCAAGGGCCCTGGACCGGGGAGCTGTTTTTT. Translation gives CASSQGPWTGELFF.

This chain connects TRBV19 to TRBJ1-4; 7 nucleotides agree with TRBD1. Per the germline V gene, CDR1 is LNHDA and CDR2 is SQIVND (reference sequence). Trimming cost V 5 bases and J 7 bases; bases outside gene matches: 4. The CDR3 is 13 amino acids. CDR3 nucleotides: TGTGCCAGTAGTTCAGGGGGAGGTGAAAAACTGTTTTTT. Its translation: CASSSGGGEKLFF.

CDR3 nucleotides: TGTGCCACCAGTGACCCCGGGACAGGGAGATTTACAGATACGCAGTATTTT. It codes for CATSDPGTGRFTDTQYF. This chain joins TRBV24-1 and TRBJ2-3, with TRBD1 matching over 9 bases. The CDR3 is made up of 17 amino acids. The V segment lost 4 bases and the J segment 3 bases; nucleotides outside the gene matches: 10. Looked up from germline, CDR1 is KGHDR and CDR2 is SFDVKD.

The gene calls are TRBV29-1 and TRBJ2-3; perhaps TRBD2 as D (5 bases). Germline V gives CDR1 SQVTM, CDR2 ANQGSEA. V shed 3 bases and J shed 2 bases, with 9 bases lying between them. CDR3 length equals 13 residues. Written as DNA, the CDR3 is TGCAGCGTTGAGGGAGAGCTCACAGATACGCAGTATTTT. Translating gives CSVEGELTDTQYF.

The rearrangement joins TRBV19 to TRBJ1-5; D is uncertain. Germline V gene sequence: CDR1 LNHDA, CDR2 SQIVND (reference sequence). The CDR3 loop spans 13 amino acids. Trimming removed 4 bases at V and 2 bases at J, with 6 bases between. The CDR3 loop reads CASSTIGNQPQHF. In DNA, the CDR3 is TGTGCCAGTAGTACGATAGGCAATCAGCCCCAGCATTTT.

The V and J genes are TRBV7-9 and TRBJ2-5, with TRBD1 matching over 9 bases. Germline CDR1 SEHNR, CDR2 FQNEAQ (reference sequence). V trimming: 3 bases; J trimming: 5 bases; junction bases outside the gene matches: 1. CDR3 length equals 13 residues. CDR3 nucleotide sequence: TGTGCCAGCAGCTTGACAGGGGGGGAGACCCAGTACTTC. The encoded protein is CASSLTGGETQYF. Drawing the rest from reference TRBV7-9 and TRBJ2-5, the complete variable domain is DTGVSQNPRHKITKRGQNVTFRCDPISEHNRLYWYRQTLGQGPEFLTYFQNEAQLEKSRLLSDRFSAERPKGSFSTLEIQRTEQGDSAMYLCASSLTGGETQYFGPGTRLLVL.

The genes are TRBV6-6 and TRBJ2-1; TRBD2 is a possible D gene (6 bases). V was shortened by 6 bases and J by 8 bases, with 20 bases between the two germline ends. The CDR3 spans 15 residues. The germline V gene encodes CDR1 MNHNY and CDR2 SVGAGI (reference sequence). CDR3 loop: CASSSGEPGGDEQFF. In DNA form, the CDR3 reads TGTGCCAGCAGCTCCGGGGAACCCGGGGGAGATGAGCAGTTCTTC.